The present T cell receptor beta chain was sequenced within a study of T cell repertoires in cytomegalovirus infection. Study information: Through public TCR beta signatures, both CMV infection and matching HLA type were indicated. Study observations and caveats: There were carriers of CMV plus the relevant HLA, and cumulative public TCR beta family frequency identified them. The ex vivo response showed dominance by HLA-C-restricted CMV-specific TCR beta clonotypes.

The V gene's germline CDR1 is DFQATT and CDR2 SNEGSKA (reference sequence). The CDR3 loop spans 15 amino acids. V was cut by 3 bases and J by 6 bases, with 18 bases left in between. TCRdb passed the reads through MiXCR, listing each CDR3 protein once. Of approximately 500,000 distinct CDR3 sequences listed, approximately 17% are singletons. About this clonotype itself: The target antigen is unknown.

V is TRBV20-1 and J is TRBJ1-5, with D unresolved. The TCR comes from a human donor in good health (CMV status not recorded). Some clones in this sample may be carry-over from other donors' samples. The specimen was CD8+ T cells from PBMCs. CDR3 amino acids: CSARAQAQESQPQHF. As DNA, the CDR3 is TGCAGTGCTAGGGCACAAGCCCAAGAGAGTCAGCCCCAGCATTTT.